This TCR beta chain was retrieved from a study of T cell responses to AZD1222 COVID-19 vaccine. Study findings and constraints: Variant regions that are unmutated are reportedly the target of nearly half of spike-specific TCRs. Clonal diversity was possibly underestimated; the donors were predominantly white British and more often female.

The CDR3 totals 15 residues. CDR1 is LNHDA, CDR2 SQIVND, per germline (reference sequence). Trimming took 2 bases from V and 2 from J, leaving 9 bases between them. Only in-frame clones appear in the TCRdb table, and some are missing; sequencing was by immunoSEQ multiplex PCR. The sample carries around 140,000 clones, 75% to 85% recorded once. In regard to this clone: Its cognate antigen is unknown.

The chain is built from TRBV19 and TRBJ1-4; D possibly corresponds to TRBD1 (6 bases). The sequencing here drew on peripheral blood, taken 28 days after the second dose of the MenACWY control vaccine. The sequence derives from an adult who received the MenACWY meningococcal vaccine as a control. CDR3 sequence reads: CASSIQGSTNEKLFF. The CDR3, as DNA: TGTGCCAGTAGTATACAGGGGAGTACTAATGAAAAACTGTTTTTT.